What follows are 8 T cell receptor beta chains derived from one specimen sequenced in a study of cytomegalovirus exposure and HLA in healthy donors. Use of 60 Vbeta and 13 Jbeta primers characterized the PCR. Assay: immunoSEQ multiplex PCR; the TCRdb copy retains only in-frame clones and omits some. This sample has 120,000 or so clones, with approximately 72% found just once. Sequencing was done on a sample of PBMCs. The receptors shown here come from a woman in her 50s in good health and CMV-seropositive.

A remark on this clone: The same CDR3 can be traced to other DNA sequences in this sample. The gene calls are TRBV2 and TRBJ1-6, with D perhaps TRBD1 (5 bases). Germline values: CDR1 SNHLY, CDR2 FYNNEI. The CDR3 is made up of 15 amino acids. Trimming left V 5 bases short and J 4 bases short, with 12 bases between. For the CDR3, the DNA is TGTGCCAGCAGTTCCCAGGGTCCGTATAATTCACCCCTCCACTTT. It codes for CASSSQGPYNSPLHF.

This chain's CDR3 is CASSEQGPNEKLFF. CDR3 nucleotides: TGTGCCAGCAGTGAACAGGGCCCGAATGAAAAACTGTTTTTT. The V gene is TRBV2, the J gene TRBJ1-4; perhaps TRBD1 as D (5 bases). This CDR3 has 14 amino acids. Germline lookup yields CDR1 SNHLY and CDR2 FYNNEI. The germline V and J ends were trimmed by 2 bases and 5 bases, with 9 bases remaining between them.

Here the CDR3 DNA reads TGCGCCAGCAGCTTGGCGGGAGGGCCGGTCGAGCAGTACTTC. Its protein is CASSLAGGPVEQYF. The chain employs TRBV5-1 and TRBJ2-7; 8 positions match TRBD2. Germline values: CDR1 SGHRS, CDR2 YFSETQ. Trimming took 0 bases from V and 6 from J; bases not matched to a gene: 5. CDR3 length: 14 amino acids.

CDR3 nucleotides: TGTGCCAGCAGCCGGGGACAGACGAACTCCTACGAGCAGTACTTC. Translation gives CASSRGQTNSYEQYF. The chain employs TRBV27 and TRBJ2-5, with 7 bases fitting TRBD1. Gene TRBJ2-7 matches the end of the DNA better, so the J call may be wrong. This CDR3 is 15 amino acids long. CDR1 MNHEY and CDR2 SMNVEV come from the germline V gene (reference sequence).

The V gene is TRBV28, the J gene TRBJ1-2; possibly TRBD1 for D (5 bases). Trimming removed 6 bases from V and 8 bases from J, with 19 bases in between. Germline-derived CDR1 and CDR2 are MDHEN and SYDVKM. This CDR3 spans 14 amino acids. The CDR3 nucleotides are TGTGCCAGCAGCCCATATGGGGGGTTGGACGGCTACACCTTC. This codes for CASSPYGGLDGYTF.

This chain uses TRBV23-1 with TRBJ2-7; D perhaps matches TRBD1 (6 bases). TRBV23-1 is an ORF, and what it does is uncertain. This CDR3 has 15 amino acids. V gave up 4 bases and J gave up 1 base, with 14 bases separating them. The CDR3 nucleotides are TGCGCCAGCAGTCTTGCACAGGGAGTATCCTACGAGCAGTACTTC. It specifies CASSLAQGVSYEQYF.

The chain recombines TRBV19 with TRBJ1-1; D call uncertain. The V gene's germline CDR1 is LNHDA and CDR2 SQIVND (reference sequence). This CDR3 spans 13 amino acids. Trimming cost V 6 bases and J 0 bases, with 8 bases left between them. The CDR3 DNA reads TGTGCCAGTAGCATGACTGTGAACACTGAAGCTTTCTTT. It translates to CASSMTVNTEAFF.

The chain combines TRBV13 with TRBJ2-3; TRBD1 aligns across 7 bases. V lost 8 bases to trimming and J lost 6 bases; unmatched junction nucleotides: 14. Germline assignment: CDR1 PRHDT and CDR2 FYEKMQ (reference sequence). The CDR3 has 15 residues. CDR3 sequence reads: CASVADRDLRDTQYF. The CDR3 DNA is TGTGCCAGCGTCGCCGACAGGGACCTAAGGGATACGCAGTATTTT. The full variable domain, completed using reference TRBV13 and TRBJ2-3, is AAGVIQSPRHLIKEKRETATLKCYPIPRHDTVYWYQQGPGQDPQFLISFYEKMQSDKGSIPDRFSAQQFSDYHSELNMSSLELGDSALYFCASVADRDLRDTQYFGPGTRLTVL.